This T cell receptor beta chain was sequenced during a study of T cells after yellow fever vaccination. About this clonotype: Its antigen is still unknown.

A process of 5'RACE template switching, which added a universal primer site and UMIs, was used to make TCR cDNA. TCRdb independently ran MiXCR on the 5' RACE reads; one entry per CDR3 protein. The sample has 340,000 or so distinct CDR3 sequences, around 12% seen once. The study, taken as a whole, reports: In FACS-sorted repertoires, abundant clonotypes from the bulk population could appear as contaminants.

This CDR3 is built from 15 residues. Trimming took 2 bases from V and 7 from J, leaving 14 bases between them. Per germline, CDR1 MNHNS and CDR2 SASEGT. The source is a man between 18 and 29 years old who received the YFV17D yellow fever vaccine. This chain connects TRBV6-1 to TRBJ1-4, with D possibly TRBD1 on 5 matching bases. This material consisted of CD4+ T cells sorted from PBMCs, taken 15 days after the yellow fever booster vaccination. Written as DNA, the CDR3 is TGTGCCAGCAGTGAAAAGGGGCAGAGAGCTGAAAAACTGTTTTTT. The encoded protein is CASSEKGQRAEKLFF.